What follows are 16 T cell receptor beta chains derived from one specimen sequenced in a study of T cell changes during pregnancy in multiple sclerosis. The table came from immunoSEQ multiplex PCR; TCRdb's copy has only in-frame clones and leaves some out. In the table there are roughly 38,000 clones, about 90% of which are singletons. The source material was CD4+ T cells from peripheral blood mononuclear cells, sampled before pregnancy. The receptor source for this set is a female donor with multiple sclerosis, enrolled in a pregnancy study.

This clone turned up a few times. The chain employs TRBV9 and TRBJ2-5; 8 nucleotides line up with TRBD2. Looked up from germline, CDR1 is SGDLS and CDR2 is YYNGEE. Trimming at V came to 6 bases and at J to 2 bases, leaving 6 bases not matched to a gene. The CDR3 covers 14 residues. CDR3 in amino acids: CASIPSGPQETQYF. CDR3 in DNA: TGTGCCAGCATCCCTAGCGGGCCTCAAGAGACCCAGTACTTC.

The genes are TRBV7-6 and TRBJ1-3, with unresolved D. The CDR3 runs 14 residues. CDR1 is SGHVS and CDR2 is FNYEAQ in the germline V gene. V was clipped by 4 bases and J by 0 bases, with 7 bases between them. In DNA form, the CDR3 reads TGTGCCAGCAGCTCACAGAGCTCTGGAAACACCATATATTTT. It is translated as CASSSQSSGNTIYF.

The chain couples TRBV6-1 to TRBJ2-1; 7 bases are a match to TRBD2. CDR3 length: 15 residues. The trim removed 3 bases at V and 9 bases at J, leaving 11 bases unmatched. Germline assignment: CDR1 MNHNS and CDR2 SASEGT. The CDR3 DNA reads as TGTGCCAGCAGTGAGAATTGGGGGGGGATCAGTGAGCAGTTCTTC. As protein: CASSENWGGISEQFF.

The rearrangement uses TRBV10-3 and TRBJ2-5, with 8 positions matching TRBD1. There are 14 residues in the CDR3. Germline V gene sequence: CDR1 ENHRY, CDR2 SYGVKD. The V segment lost 4 bases and the J segment 7 bases; nucleotides outside the gene matches: 8. For the CDR3, the DNA is TGTGCCATCAGTGGGACAGGGAGAGGAGGGACCCAGTACTTC. This codes for CAISGTGRGGTQYF.

The V call is TRBV6-5, the J call TRBJ1-2; no clear D. The V gene's germline CDR1 is MNHEY and CDR2 SVGAGI. The CDR3 loop spans 13 amino acids. The V gene lost 0 bases and the J gene lost 6 bases, with 8 bases spanning the gap. CDR3 nucleotide sequence: TGTGCCAGCAGTTACTCTCGGGGAGATGGCTACACCTTC. Translated, it gives CASSYSRGDGYTF.

J is TRBJ1-2 and V is TRBV4-3; TRBD1 matches 9 bases. In germline, CDR1 is LGHNA, CDR2 YSLEER. The CDR3 totals 15 residues. J was trimmed by 8 bases and V by 1 base; bases with no gene match: 8. The CDR3 is CASSQAVRDRVGYTF. The CDR3 DNA sequence: TGCGCCAGCAGCCAAGCGGTCCGGGACAGGGTAGGCTACACCTTC.

In its sample, this clone was seen a few times. The chain employs TRBV6-5 and TRBJ2-2, with TRBD2 identical over 9 bases. Trimming took 6 bases from V and 5 from J; bases not matched to a gene: 4. The CDR3 has 14 amino acids. Germline assignment: CDR1 MNHEY and CDR2 SVGAGI. The DNA of the CDR3 is TGTGCCAGCAGACATAGCGGGAGTACCGGGGAGCTGTTTTTT. Translating it yields CASRHSGSTGELFF.

This sequence joins TRBV27 and TRBJ1-4; 7 nucleotides line up with TRBD1. Germline CDR1 reads MNHEY; CDR2 reads SMNVEV (reference sequence). V gave up 6 bases and J gave up 5 bases; unmatched junction bases: 6. This CDR3 has 14 amino acids. The CDR3 DNA reads TGTGCCAGCAGACCGGGACAGCAAAATGAAAAACTGTTTTTT. It yields the protein CASRPGQQNEKLFF.

The chain employs TRBV12-5 and TRBJ1-2; the D gene is possibly TRBD1 (6 bases). Trimming pared 6 bases from V and 5 bases from J, leaving 13 bases between. CDR3 size: 13 residues. Germline-derived CDR1 and CDR2 are LGHNT and FRNRAP. Here the CDR3 DNA reads TGTGCTAGTGGACAGGGTCATCGGTATGGCTACACCTTC. This gives the protein CASGQGHRYGYTF.

The chain links TRBV4-2 to TRBJ1-1; possible D gene TRBD1, 5 bases. The CDR3 is made up of 15 amino acids. Trimming left V 1 base short and J 0 bases short, with 9 bases between. The V gene's germline CDR1 is LGHNA and CDR2 YNFKEQ. The CDR3 DNA sequence: TGTGCCAGCAGCCAAGCACAGGACCTGAACACTGAAGCTTTCTTT. Protein sequence: CASSQAQDLNTEAFF.

The genes are TRBV20-1 and TRBJ2-7; the D gene is possibly TRBD1 (5 bases). Per germline, CDR1 DFQATT and CDR2 SNEGSKA (reference sequence). This CDR3 is built from 11 residues. V was shortened by 1 base and J by 6 bases, with 7 bases between the two germline ends. The CDR3 DNA follows: TGCAGTGCTAGAGCCACAGGCGAGCAGTACTTC. The encoded protein is CSARATGEQYF.

The CDR3 DNA follows: TGTGCCAGCAGCACCACCCTTAGTTATGGCGGGAGCTCCTACGAGCAGTACTTC. This gives the protein CASSTTLSYGGSSYEQYF. V gene TRBV13 combines with J gene TRBJ2-7; 7 bases fit TRBD2. V dropped 5 bases and J dropped 0; count of bases not matched to a gene: 16. There are 18 residues in the CDR3. Germline V gene lookup returns CDR1 PRHDT and CDR2 FYEKMQ (reference sequence).

J is TRBJ1-1 and V is TRBV10-3; TRBD1 is a possible D gene (5 bases). In germline, CDR1 is ENHRY, CDR2 SYGVKD. This CDR3 spans 14 amino acids. Trimming stripped 2 bases from V and 1 base from J, with 8 bases between. The CDR3 sequence is CAISEGDWNTEAFF. CDR3 DNA sequence: TGTGCCATCAGTGAGGGGGACTGGAACACTGAAGCTTTCTTT.

V and J are TRBV5-1 and TRBJ1-2; D gene unclear. The CDR3 loop spans 15 amino acids. V lost 1 base, J lost 4 bases, and 14 bases lay in between. Germline values: CDR1 SGHRS, CDR2 YFSETQ. The CDR3: CASSLNDGSLYGYTF. DNA for the CDR3: TGCGCCAGCAGCTTGAATGACGGGTCCCTCTATGGCTACACCTTC.

The chain combines TRBV2 with TRBJ2-1; D perhaps matches TRBD2 (5 bases). CDR1 and CDR2 from the germline V gene are SNHLY and FYNNEI. The V end was cut by 0 bases, the J end by 11 bases, with 11 bases between. The CDR3 consists of 13 residues. CDR3 nucleotide sequence: TGTGCCAGCAGTGAAGCGCGGGTCTCCAAGCAGTTCTTC. Its translation is CASSEARVSKQFF.

The chain is built from TRBV11-2 and TRBJ2-7; a possible D gene is TRBD2 (6 bases). There are 15 residues in the CDR3. From germline, CDR1 is SGHAT and CDR2 FQNNGV. Deletions cut 3 bases from V and 0 bases from J, with 12 bases between. CDR3 coding DNA: TGTGCCAGCAGCTTGCTAGCGCAGAGCTCCTACGAGCAGTACTTC. The encoded protein is CASSLLAQSSYEQYF.